This is a list of T cell receptor beta chains from one sample in a study of CD8+ T cells in alopecia areata. Here immunoSEQ multiplex PCR was the method, and the copy in TCRdb shows in-frame clones only, minus some. The table shows approximately 130,000 clones, with approximately 57% occurring only once. The starting material was CD4+ T cells sorted from blood, obtained at week 4, from a patient treated with tofacitinib. These receptors were obtained from a human donor with alopecia areata. CDR3s include the opening cysteine and the closing phenylalanine or tryptophan. Fields, in order: D gene, V gene, J gene, clone size, CDR3 protein, CDR3 DNA. D genes are given only for firm matches. Where a row states a size, it is once, few, many or the class of an expanded clone; other rows omit it.

>NA|TRBV7-2|TRBJ2-7|NA
CASSRNAGNDEQYF
TGTGCCAGCAGCAGAAACGCGGGAAACGACGAGCAGTACTTC
>NA|TRBV2|TRBJ1-5|once
CASSEYGDQPQHF
TGTGCCAGCAGTGAATACGGGGATCAGCCCCAGCATTTT
>TRBD2|TRBV23-1|TRBJ2-2|NA
CASSQDLAGRRNTGELFF
TGCGCCAGCAGCCAAGACTTAGCGGGTCGGAGGAACACCGGGGAGCTGTTTTTT
>NA|TRBV9|TRBJ2-5|once
CASSVGTGLRETQYF
TGTGCCAGCAGCGTAGGGACTGGCTTAAGAGAGACCCAGTACTTC
>NA|TRBV15|TRBJ2-7|NA
CATSRDPTHPTYEQYF
TGTGCCACCAGCAGAGATCCCACCCACCCGACCTACGAGCAGTACTTC
>TRBD1|TRBV29-1|TRBJ1-2|NA
CSVSQGTGSGGYTF
TGCAGCGTTTCACAGGGGACAGGGAGCGGTGGCTACACCTTC
>TRBD2|TRBV7-8|TRBJ2-5|NA
CASSPSGGRAETQYF
TGTGCCAGCAGCCCCAGCGGGGGGCGAGCGGAGACCCAGTACTTC
>NA|TRBV29-1|TRBJ1-1|NA
CSGCSGYGAEAFF
TGCAGCGGGTGTTCAGGGTACGGCGCTGAAGCTTTCTTT
>NA|TRBV27|TRBJ2-6|NA
CASSPWPRRSGANVLTF
TGTGCCAGCAGTCCCTGGCCTCGTCGCTCTGGGGCCAACGTCCTGACTTTC
>TRBD1|TRBV2|TRBJ1-5|NA
CASSGDRGENQPQHF
TGTGCCAGCAGTGGGGACAGGGGAGAAAATCAGCCCCAGCATTTT
>NA|TRBV11-3|TRBJ1-1|NA
CASSLSADFEAFF
TGTGCCAGCAGCTTATCTGCAGATTTTGAAGCTTTCTTT
>NA|TRBV29-1|TRBJ1-2|NA
CSVWGQGHGYTF
TGCAGCGTATGGGGGCAGGGGCATGGCTACACCTTC
>NA|TRBV28|TRBJ2-7|NA
CASTIGHLNEQYF
TGTGCCAGCACTATCGGACACCTCAACGAGCAGTACTTC
>TRBD1|TRBV10-3|TRBJ1-1|NA
CATQTGSAEAFF
TGTGCCACCCAGACAGGGTCCGCTGAAGCTTTCTTT
>NA|TRBV30|TRBJ2-5|NA
CAWRGAEQETQYF
TGTGCCTGGAGAGGGGCGGAACAAGAGACCCAGTACTTC
>NA|TRBV7-9|TRBJ2-2|few
CASSLMGETGELFF
TGTGCCAGCAGCTTAATGGGCGAGACCGGGGAGCTGTTTTTT
>NA|TRBV18|TRBJ2-6|NA
CASSPSGANVLTF
TGTGCCAGCTCACCATCTGGGGCCAACGTCCTGACTTTC
>NA|TRBV30|TRBJ2-2|NA
CAWSVGGLNTGELFF
TGTGCCTGGAGTGTAGGAGGTTTGAACACCGGGGAGCTGTTTTTT
>TRBD2|TRBV27|TRBJ2-7|NA
CASSFGLADSYEQYF
TGTGCCAGCAGTTTCGGACTAGCGGATTCCTACGAGCAGTACTTC
>NA|TRBV2|TRBJ2-1|NA
CASSVDLTYNEQFF
TGTGCCAGCAGTGTCGACCTTACGTACAATGAGCAGTTCTTC
>TRBD2|TRBV4-3|TRBJ2-1|NA
CASSQGLAGNDEQFF
TGCGCCAGCAGCCAGGGACTAGCGGGAAACGATGAGCAGTTCTTC
>NA|TRBV27|TRBJ1-1|NA
CASRLTDYTEAFF
TGTGCCAGCAGATTAACAGATTACACTGAAGCTTTCTTT
>TRBD2|TRBV7-9|TRBJ2-7|once
CASSAAGVSYEQYF
TGTGCCAGCAGCGCAGCGGGAGTTAGCTACGAGCAGTACTTC
>NA|TRBV6-6|TRBJ1-5|NA
CASSYGGIQPQHF
TGTGCCAGCAGTTACGGGGGAATCCAGCCCCAGCATTTT